Listed below are T cell receptor beta chains from one sample, sequenced in a study of Graves' ophthalmopathy and Graves' hyperthyroidism. MiXCR was run by TCRdb on the multiplex PCR reads, yielding one entry per CDR3 protein. The sample contains 340,000 or so distinct CDR3 sequences, 15% to 20% of which appear only once. Sample: peripheral blood. Receptors were obtained from an adult man with Graves' ophthalmopathy. Each CDR3 is given with its conserved first and last residue. D genes are given only for firm matches. Clone size, where shown, is once, few, many, or a class for clones that have expanded.

V gene: TRBV6-1
clone size: many
D gene: .
J gene: TRBJ1-6
CDR3 DNA: TGTGCCAGCAGAGTGAGAAAGCAACCCTATAATTCACCCCTCCACTTT
CDR3 protein: CASRVRKQPYNSPLHF

V gene: TRBV4-1
clone size: many
D gene: .
J gene: TRBJ1-1
CDR3 DNA: TGCGCCAGCAGCCAAGAGGACAGGAACACTGAAGCTTTCTTT
CDR3 protein: CASSQEDRNTEAFF

V gene: TRBV11-2
clone size: .
D gene: TRBD2
J gene: TRBJ2-7
CDR3 DNA: TGTGCCAGCAGCCAACGGGGACTAGCGGGAGTCGGTGAGCAGTGCTTC
CDR3 protein: CASSQRGLAGVGEQCF

V gene: TRBV4-2
clone size: many
D gene: .
J gene: TRBJ2-1
CDR3 DNA: TGTGCCAGCAGACCAAAGCCACGGAGGAAAGCCTACAATGAGCAGTTCTTC
CDR3 protein: CASRPKPRRKAYNEQFF

V gene: TRBV18
clone size: many
D gene: TRBD1
J gene: TRBJ2-7
CDR3 DNA: TGTGCCAGCTCACCAGGGACAGGGGTCACCGAGCAGTACTTC
CDR3 protein: CASSPGTGVTEQYF

V gene: TRBV20-1
clone size: .
D gene: TRBD2
J gene: TRBJ2-5
CDR3 DNA: TGCAGTGCTAGCGTAGCGGGAGGAGGCCAAGAGACCCAGTACTTC
CDR3 protein: CSASVAGGGQETQYF

V gene: TRBV6-2/TRBV6-3
clone size: few
D gene: TRBD1
J gene: TRBJ2-7
CDR3 DNA: TGTGCCAGCAGGACGGCGACAGGGTTCGGGGAGCTGTACTTC
CDR3 protein: CASRTATGFGELYF

V gene: TRBV7-2
clone size: .
D gene: TRBD1
J gene: TRBJ2-7
CDR3 DNA: TGTGCCAGCAGCCTAAGGACAGGGATTATCTACGAGCAGTACTTC
CDR3 protein: CASSLRTGIIYEQYF

V gene: TRBV5-1
clone size: many
D gene: TRBD1
J gene: TRBJ2-7
CDR3 DNA: TGCGCCAGCAGCTTGTTTGACCAGGGACAGGGGGCCTACGAGCAGTACTTC
CDR3 protein: CASSLFDQGQGAYEQYF

V gene: TRBV20-1
clone size: many
D gene: .
J gene: TRBJ1-5
CDR3 DNA: TGCGCGCGGGGTCCAAATCAGCCCCAGCATTTT
CDR3 protein: CARGPNQPQHF

V gene: TRBV12-3/TRBV12-4
clone size: few
D gene: TRBD1
J gene: TRBJ1-2
CDR3 DNA: TGTGCCAGCAGTTTGAACAGGGGAACTCATGGCTACACCTTC
CDR3 protein: CASSLNRGTHGYTF

V gene: TRBV6-1
clone size: few
D gene: .
J gene: TRBJ1-1
CDR3 DNA: TGTGCCAGCAGCGTACGGTCGGTGGCCCGAAACACTGAAGCTTTCTTT
CDR3 protein: CASSVRSVARNTEAFF

V gene: TRBV20-1
clone size: many
D gene: TRBD1
J gene: TRBJ2-7
CDR3 DNA: TGCAGTGCTGAGACCGGGACAGGGGGCTTCGAGCAGTACTTC
CDR3 protein: CSAETGTGGFEQYF

V gene: TRBV5-6
clone size: many
D gene: TRBD2
J gene: TRBJ2-2
CDR3 DNA: TGTGCCAGCAGCCCAACTAGCGGGAGGCCCTTCGGGGAGCTGTTTTTT
CDR3 protein: CASSPTSGRPFGELFF

V gene: TRBV5-8
clone size: .
D gene: .
J gene: TRBJ2-4
CDR3 DNA: TGTGCCAGCAGCCCCACCGGGGCCCGAAACATTCAGTACTTC
CDR3 protein: CASSPTGARNIQYF

V gene: TRBV18
clone size: many
D gene: TRBD1
J gene: TRBJ1-5
CDR3 DNA: TGTGCCAGCTCCCCAACAGGGGGATCTGATCAGCCCCAGCATTTT
CDR3 protein: CASSPTGGSDQPQHF